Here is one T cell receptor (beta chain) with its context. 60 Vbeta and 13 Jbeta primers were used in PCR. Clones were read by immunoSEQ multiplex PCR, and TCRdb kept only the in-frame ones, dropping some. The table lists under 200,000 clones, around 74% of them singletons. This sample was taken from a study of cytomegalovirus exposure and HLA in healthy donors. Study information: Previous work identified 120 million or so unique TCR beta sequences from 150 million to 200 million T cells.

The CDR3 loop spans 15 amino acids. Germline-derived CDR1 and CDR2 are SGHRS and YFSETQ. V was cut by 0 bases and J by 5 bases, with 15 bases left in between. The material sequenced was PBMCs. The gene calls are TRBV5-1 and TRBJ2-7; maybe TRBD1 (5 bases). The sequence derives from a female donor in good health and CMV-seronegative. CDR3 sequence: CASSLVPQGFNEQYF. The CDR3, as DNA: TGCGCCAGCAGCTTGGTTCCTCAGGGTTTCAACGAGCAGTACTTC. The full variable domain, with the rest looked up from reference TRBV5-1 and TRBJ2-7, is KAGVTQTPRYLIKTRGQQVTLSCSPISGHRSVSWYQQTPGQGLQFLFEYFSETQRNKGNFPGRFSGRQFSNSRSEMNVSTLELGDSALYLCASSLVPQGFNEQYFGPGTRLTVT.